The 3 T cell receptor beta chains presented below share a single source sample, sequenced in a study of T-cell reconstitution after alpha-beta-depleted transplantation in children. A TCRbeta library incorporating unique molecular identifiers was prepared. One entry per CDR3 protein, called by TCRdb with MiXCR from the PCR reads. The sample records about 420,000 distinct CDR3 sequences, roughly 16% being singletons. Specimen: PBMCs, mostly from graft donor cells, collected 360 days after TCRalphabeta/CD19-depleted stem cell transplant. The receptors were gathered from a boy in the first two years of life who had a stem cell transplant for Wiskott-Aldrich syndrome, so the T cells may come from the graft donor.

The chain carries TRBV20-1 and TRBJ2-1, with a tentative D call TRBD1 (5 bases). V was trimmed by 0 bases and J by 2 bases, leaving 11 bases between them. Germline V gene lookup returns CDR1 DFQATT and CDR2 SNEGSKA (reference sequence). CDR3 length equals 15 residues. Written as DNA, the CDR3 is TGCAGTGCTAGAGATTACGGCAGGGCCTACAATGAGCAGTTCTTC. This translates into CSARDYGRAYNEQFF.

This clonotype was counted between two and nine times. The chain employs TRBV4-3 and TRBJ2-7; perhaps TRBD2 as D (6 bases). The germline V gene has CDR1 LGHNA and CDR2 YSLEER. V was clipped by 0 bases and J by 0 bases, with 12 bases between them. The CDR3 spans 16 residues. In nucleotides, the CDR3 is TGCGCCAGCAGCCAAGATCGGTGGCGGGGCTCCTACGAGCAGTACTTC. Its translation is CASSQDRWRGSYEQYF.

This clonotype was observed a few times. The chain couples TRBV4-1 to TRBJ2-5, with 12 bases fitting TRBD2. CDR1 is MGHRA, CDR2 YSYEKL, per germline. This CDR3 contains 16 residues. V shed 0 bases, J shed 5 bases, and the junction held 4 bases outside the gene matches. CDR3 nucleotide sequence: TGCGCCAGCAGCCAAGACAGACTAGCGGGGGCGGAGACCCAGTACTTC. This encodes CASSQDRLAGAETQYF.